A selection of T cell receptor beta chains follows, all from one sample in a study of T cell repertoires in cytomegalovirus infection. Their specific antigens are unknown. TCRdb itself ran the reads through MiXCR, one entry per CDR3 protein. The sample shows 340,000 or so distinct CDR3 sequences, roughly 25% of them seen only once. Source: cultured PBMCs, taken from culture after CMV antigen stimulation. Every receptor here comes from a human donor in good health (CMV status not recorded). Some clones in this sample may be carry-over from other donors' samples. Each CDR3 is given with its conserved first and last residue. A D gene is named only where the DNA matches it firmly. Size tells how often a clone was seen (once, few, many) or the class of an expanded clone, and some rows leave it out.

CDR3nt: TGTGCCAGCAGTCCTGCCAGGGGTGACTATGGCTACACCTTC
CDR3aa: CASSPARGDYGYTF
d_gene: NA
j_gene: TRBJ1-2
v_gene: TRBV2
abundance: NA

CDR3nt: TGTGCCATCAGCCCGATGCTAGGGGCCGGTGCGGGTTACAATGAGCAGTTCTTC
CDR3aa: CAISPMLGAGAGYNEQFF
d_gene: NA
j_gene: TRBJ2-1
v_gene: TRBV10-3
abundance: many

CDR3nt: TGTGCCAGCAGTTTATCTCCCCTTCCCTTTACTATTGATAATTCACCCCTCCACTTT
CDR3aa: CASSLSPLPFTIDNSPLHF
d_gene: NA
j_gene: TRBJ1-6
v_gene: TRBV28
abundance: NA

CDR3nt: TGTGCCAGCAGCCCTAATTTATCGGGACTACAAGAGACCCAGTACTTC
CDR3aa: CASSPNLSGLQETQYF
d_gene: TRBD2
j_gene: TRBJ2-5
v_gene: TRBV7-2
abundance: many

CDR3nt: TGTGCCAGCAGCACGGAAGGACACACCAGGAACTATGGCTACACCTTC
CDR3aa: CASSTEGHTRNYGYTF
d_gene: NA
j_gene: TRBJ1-2
v_gene: TRBV7-2
abundance: few

CDR3nt: TGTGCCATCGCCCCTAGGGCACTGCCCTACAATGAGCAGTTCTTC
CDR3aa: CAIAPRALPYNEQFF
d_gene: NA
j_gene: TRBJ2-1
v_gene: TRBV19
abundance: NA

CDR3nt: TGCGCCAGCAGCCAAGAGGGAGGCAGCTACTACGAGCAGTACTTC
CDR3aa: CASSQEGGSYYEQYF
d_gene: NA
j_gene: TRBJ2-7
v_gene: TRBV4-1
abundance: NA

CDR3nt: TGTGCCAGCAGCGTATCCAGCGATACGCAGTATTTT
CDR3aa: CASSVSSDTQYF
d_gene: NA
j_gene: TRBJ2-3
v_gene: TRBV9
abundance: few

CDR3nt: TGTGCCAGCAGCTTAGTTAGACCGGGGCACACTGAAGCTTTCTTT
CDR3aa: CASSLVRPGHTEAFF
d_gene: NA
j_gene: TRBJ1-1
v_gene: TRBV7-9
abundance: NA

CDR3nt: TGTGCCAGTAGTATATTGTTTCGACTGGATAAAAACACCGGGGAGCTGTTTTTT
CDR3aa: CASSILFRLDKNTGELFF
d_gene: NA
j_gene: TRBJ2-2
v_gene: TRBV19
abundance: NA

CDR3nt: TGTGCCAGCAGCTCCCTTCCTCGTCCGGACGAGCAGTACTTC
CDR3aa: CASSSLPRPDEQYF
d_gene: NA
j_gene: TRBJ2-7
v_gene: TRBV5-6
abundance: NA

CDR3nt: TGCGCCAGCAGCCAAGATGGAGCGGTCCAAGAGACCCAGTACTTC
CDR3aa: CASSQDGAVQETQYF
d_gene: NA
j_gene: TRBJ2-5
v_gene: TRBV4-3
abundance: NA

CDR3nt: TGTGCCAGCAGCTCCATGCCCCGGGCCGAGCAGTTCTTC
CDR3aa: CASSSMPRAEQFF
d_gene: NA
j_gene: TRBJ2-1
v_gene: TRBV7-2
abundance: NA

CDR3nt: TGCAGTGCTAGAGATATACAGAAGATGAACACTGAAGCTTTCTTT
CDR3aa: CSARDIQKMNTEAFF
d_gene: NA
j_gene: TRBJ1-1
v_gene: TRBV20-1
abundance: NA

CDR3nt: TGTGCCAGCGAAATAACTAGCGGGAGATGTCCCAAAGATACGCAGTATTTT
CDR3aa: CASEITSGRCPKDTQYF
d_gene: TRBD2
j_gene: TRBJ2-3
v_gene: TRBV19
abundance: NA

CDR3nt: TGTGCCAGTAGTACGTATACCGGTCAGCCCCAGCATTTT
CDR3aa: CASSTYTGQPQHF
d_gene: NA
j_gene: TRBJ1-5
v_gene: TRBV19
abundance: few

CDR3nt: TGTGCCAGCTCGGTAGACAGTTCCTATGGCTACACCTTC
CDR3aa: CASSVDSSYGYTF
d_gene: NA
j_gene: TRBJ1-2
v_gene: TRBV18
abundance: NA